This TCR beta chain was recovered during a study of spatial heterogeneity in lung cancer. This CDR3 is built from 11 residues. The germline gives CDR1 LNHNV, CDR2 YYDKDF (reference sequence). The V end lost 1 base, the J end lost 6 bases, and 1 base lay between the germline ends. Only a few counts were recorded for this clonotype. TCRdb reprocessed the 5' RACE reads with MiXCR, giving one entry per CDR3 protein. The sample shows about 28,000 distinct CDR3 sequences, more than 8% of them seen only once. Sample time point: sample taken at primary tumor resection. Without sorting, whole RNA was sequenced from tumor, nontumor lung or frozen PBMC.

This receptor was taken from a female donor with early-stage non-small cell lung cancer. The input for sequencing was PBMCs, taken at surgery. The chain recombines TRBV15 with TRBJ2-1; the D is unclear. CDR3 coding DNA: TGTGCCACCAGCAGAGGCAATGAGCAGTTCTTC. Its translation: CATSRGNEQFF.